These T cell receptor beta chains were read from a single sample in a study of regulatory T cells in long-lasting Graves disease. TCRdb analysed the multiplex PCR reads with MiXCR anew, one entry per CDR3 protein. Of roughly 530,000 distinct CDR3 sequences listed, more than 15% are singletons. This sample was also put to use in a study of T cells in Graves' hyperthyroidism and ophthalmopathy.

Here the sequenced sample was peripheral blood mononuclear cells (PBMCs), taken at new diagnosis, from a patient treated with antithyroid drugs. All receptors derive from a woman between 40 and 65 years old with Graves disease. Both conserved end residues are part of each CDR3. Each record gives: J gene, clone size, V gene, D gene, CDR3 DNA, CDR3 protein. The D gene is left open where the match is weak. Expanded clones get a size class; other rows say once, few or many, or leave the size out.

j_gene: TRBJ1-1
abundance: NA
v_gene: TRBV7-3
d_gene: TRBD1
CDR3nt: TGTGCCAGCAGCTTGACAGGGGGCGCCGGGGGGGACACTGAAGCTTTCTTT
CDR3aa: CASSLTGGAGGDTEAFF

j_gene: TRBJ1-2
abundance: NA
v_gene: TRBV10-2
d_gene: NA
CDR3nt: TGCGCCAGCAGGGGGGGGGAAGGCCGAGGGAACTATGGCTACACCTTC
CDR3aa: CASRGGEGRGNYGYTF

j_gene: TRBJ2-6
abundance: NA
v_gene: TRBV10-3
d_gene: TRBD1
CDR3nt: TGTGCCATCAGGGGACAGGATACTGGGGCCAACGTCCTGACTTTC
CDR3aa: CAIRGQDTGANVLTF

j_gene: TRBJ1-4
abundance: few
v_gene: TRBV7-9
d_gene: NA
CDR3nt: TGTGCCAGCAGCGGGGGGTATAGTAATGAAAAACTGTTTTTT
CDR3aa: CASSGGYSNEKLFF

j_gene: TRBJ1-1
abundance: many
v_gene: TRBV28
d_gene: TRBD1
CDR3nt: TGTGCCAGCAGCTCCCCAGACAGGGCTCTCGGAGCTGAAGCTTTCTTT
CDR3aa: CASSSPDRALGAEAFF

j_gene: TRBJ1-2
abundance: many
v_gene: TRBV12-3/TRBV12-4
d_gene: NA
CDR3nt: TGTGCCAGCAGTTTAGCGAGTACAGACAGCTTCTATGGCTACACCTTC
CDR3aa: CASSLASTDSFYGYTF

j_gene: TRBJ2-7
abundance: many
v_gene: TRBV30
d_gene: NA
CDR3nt: TGTGCCTGGACCCTCGGTCTCCCTGGCGAGCAGTACTTC
CDR3aa: CAWTLGLPGEQYF

j_gene: TRBJ1-2
abundance: many
v_gene: TRBV20-1
d_gene: NA
CDR3nt: TGCAGTGCCCCTGGGAGGGGGAGCGGCTACACCTTC
CDR3aa: CSAPGRGSGYTF

j_gene: TRBJ2-1
abundance: NA
v_gene: TRBV29-1
d_gene: NA
CDR3nt: TGCAGCGTTGAGGGGCCAGAGCAGTTCTTC
CDR3aa: CSVEGPEQFF

j_gene: TRBJ1-3
abundance: many
v_gene: TRBV18
d_gene: NA
CDR3nt: TGTGCCAGCTCCAGGAGCACACCAGGAAACACCATATATTTT
CDR3aa: CASSRSTPGNTIYF

j_gene: TRBJ1-2
abundance: NA
v_gene: TRBV12-3/TRBV12-4
d_gene: NA
CDR3nt: TGTGCCAGCAGTCCCGACGGGACAACTGGCTACACCTTC
CDR3aa: CASSPDGTTGYTF

j_gene: TRBJ2-2
abundance: NA
v_gene: TRBV5-5
d_gene: TRBD2
CDR3nt: TGTGCCAGCAGCTTGGAAGGCGGGGGGGCCGCGAACACCGGGGAGCTGTTTTTT
CDR3aa: CASSLEGGGAANTGELFF

j_gene: TRBJ1-2
abundance: NA
v_gene: TRBV25-1
d_gene: NA
CDR3nt: TGTGCCAGCAGTATTCAGGGTATCGAGGATGGCTACACCTTC
CDR3aa: CASSIQGIEDGYTF

j_gene: TRBJ2-1
abundance: NA
v_gene: TRBV7-2
d_gene: NA
CDR3nt: TGTGCCAGCAGCAAGCGTGATAGTGAGCAGTTCTTC
CDR3aa: CASSKRDSEQFF

j_gene: TRBJ1-3
abundance: NA
v_gene: TRBV6-1
d_gene: TRBD1
CDR3nt: TGTGCCAGCAGTCGATTTCCCGGACAGGGTGGTGGAAACACCATATATTTT
CDR3aa: CASSRFPGQGGGNTIYF

j_gene: TRBJ2-1
abundance: many
v_gene: TRBV5-1
d_gene: NA
CDR3nt: TGCGCCAGCACTCCGGGACACGGAACCTACAATGAGCAGTTCTTC
CDR3aa: CASTPGHGTYNEQFF

j_gene: TRBJ2-7
abundance: few
v_gene: TRBV15
d_gene: NA
CDR3nt: TGTGCCACCAGCAGAGAAGGGTCCTATTCTGCCTACGAGCAGTACTTC
CDR3aa: CATSREGSYSAYEQYF

j_gene: TRBJ2-5
abundance: NA
v_gene: TRBV5-1
d_gene: NA
CDR3nt: TGCGCCAGCAGGACTTCCAGCCAAGAGACCCAGTACTTC
CDR3aa: CASRTSSQETQYF